These T cell receptor beta chains were read from a single sample in a study of identical twins. One entry per CDR3 protein, called by TCRdb with MiXCR from the 5' RACE reads. The sample lists some 630,000 distinct CDR3 sequences; 7% to 7.5% were seen once. The same specimen was also included in a second study, on yellow fever vaccine responses in identical twins.

The sample comprised PBMCs. These receptors were obtained from a woman aged 18-29 years in good health. The CDR3 runs from the conserved cysteine through the conserved F or W. Each record gives: J gene, D gene, clone size, V gene, CDR3 DNA, CDR3 protein. D genes are given only for firm matches. Rows give clone size only sometimes, using once, few, many, or a class for an expanded clone.

J: TRBJ2-1; D: NA; size: many; V: TRBV24-1; DNA: TGTGCCACCAGTGAATCAGGGGCTAGCGGACCCCAGGGGGATCACAATGAGCAGTTCTTC; CDR3: CATSESGASGPQGDHNEQFF
J: TRBJ2-5; D: TRBD1; size: few; V: TRBV20-1; DNA: TGCAGTGCTCAGGACAGGGGGATACAAGAGACCCAGTACTTC; CDR3: CSAQDRGIQETQYF
J: TRBJ2-7; D: TRBD1; size: NA; V: TRBV14; DNA: TGTGCCAGCAGCCAGGGACAGGGACTCGGCGAGCAGTACTTC; CDR3: CASSQGQGLGEQYF
J: TRBJ2-5; D: NA; size: few; V: TRBV5-6; DNA: TGTGCCAGCAGCTCGGGACTGCGGGTTCGAGCCTTC; CDR3: CASSSGLRVRAF
J: TRBJ1-2; D: TRBD1; size: many; V: TRBV5-5; DNA: TGTGCCAGCAGTCCCGACAGGGTCTCCAGCTACACCTTC; CDR3: CASSPDRVSSYTF
J: TRBJ1-5; D: TRBD1; size: NA; V: TRBV10-3; DNA: TGTGCCATCAGTGACTCAGGGGGGAATCAGCCCCAGCATTTT; CDR3: CAISDSGGNQPQHF
J: TRBJ2-5; D: TRBD1; size: NA; V: TRBV6-2/TRBV6-3; DNA: TGTGCCGGGGGACAGGGGGTGGCCCAGTACTTC; CDR3: CAGGQGVAQYF
J: TRBJ1-1; D: NA; size: many; V: TRBV6-5; DNA: TGTGCCAGCAGTTACGGGGGAGTAGGCACTGAAGCTTTCTTT; CDR3: CASSYGGVGTEAFF
J: TRBJ2-2; D: NA; size: NA; V: TRBV10-3; DNA: TGTGCCACCTGGACAAGATCGAACACCGGGGAGCTGTTTTTT; CDR3: CATWTRSNTGELFF
J: TRBJ1-1; D: NA; size: NA; V: TRBV7-9; DNA: TGTGCCAGCAGCCGTATTAGCGCCGTTAGAGCTTTCTTT; CDR3: CASSRISAVRAFF
J: TRBJ2-7; D: NA; size: NA; V: TRBV6-5; DNA: TGTGCCAGCAGTTATGAGCTACAAAGCGACGAGCAGTACTTC; CDR3: CASSYELQSDEQYF
J: TRBJ2-5; D: NA; size: many; V: TRBV3-1; DNA: TGTGCCAGCAGCCAAGTTCAGCGGGACCAAGAGACCCAGTACTTC; CDR3: CASSQVQRDQETQYF
J: TRBJ2-5; D: TRBD2; size: many; V: TRBV7-9; DNA: TGTGCCAGCAGCTTGGGACTAGCGGTACAAGAGACCCAGTACTTC; CDR3: CASSLGLAVQETQYF
J: TRBJ2-1; D: TRBD1; size: many; V: TRBV12-3/TRBV12-4; DNA: TGTGCCAGCAGTAGACAGGGACACAATGAGCAGTTCTTC; CDR3: CASSRQGHNEQFF
J: TRBJ2-3; D: NA; size: few; V: TRBV12-3/TRBV12-4; DNA: TGTGCCAGCAGTCCACCCCTTGGGAGCCGCGGCGCGGGGACAGATACGCAGTATTTT; CDR3: CASSPPLGSRGAGTDTQYF
J: TRBJ2-3; D: NA; size: many; V: TRBV12-3/TRBV12-4; DNA: TGTGCCAGCAGTTTATTTAAAGATACGCAGTATTTT; CDR3: CASSLFKDTQYF
J: TRBJ1-2; D: NA; size: few; V: TRBV5-5; DNA: TGTGCCAGCACCCAGGAGAGCCTAAAGGGCTATGGCTACACCTTC; CDR3: CASTQESLKGYGYTF
J: TRBJ1-5; D: NA; size: few; V: TRBV7-8; DNA: TGTGCCAGCAGCCCCTTGGGGGGGCGGCAGCCCCAGCATTTT; CDR3: CASSPLGGRQPQHF
J: TRBJ2-7; D: TRBD1; size: many; V: TRBV20-1; DNA: TGCAGTGCTAGAGACCTACAGGGGATGAGCTCCTACGAGCAGTACTTC; CDR3: CSARDLQGMSSYEQYF
J: TRBJ1-2; D: TRBD1; size: many; V: TRBV12-3/TRBV12-4; DNA: TGTGCCAGCAGGGGGACAGGGGCAAACTATGGCTACACCTTC; CDR3: CASRGTGANYGYTF
J: TRBJ1-6; D: NA; size: many; V: TRBV27; DNA: TGTGCCAGCGGCCCTGGACAGCTCTATAATTCACCCCTCCACTTT; CDR3: CASGPGQLYNSPLHF
J: TRBJ2-7; D: TRBD1; size: NA; V: TRBV20-1; DNA: TGCAGTGCTAGTGGGACAGGATCCCCCGCAGAATACGAGCAGTACTTC; CDR3: CSASGTGSPAEYEQYF
J: TRBJ1-4; D: NA; size: NA; V: TRBV7-8; DNA: TGTGCCAGCAGCCCGATAACAACTAATGAAAAACTGTTTTTT; CDR3: CASSPITTNEKLFF
J: TRBJ1-1; D: NA; size: NA; V: TRBV6-1; DNA: TGTGCCAGCAGTGAAGGGACCCCGGTCGACGCTTTCTTT; CDR3: CASSEGTPVDAFF
J: TRBJ2-1; D: TRBD2; size: few; V: TRBV5-1; DNA: TGCGCCAGCAGCCTCGTAACTAGCGGGAGAGGAAATGAGCAGTTCTTC; CDR3: CASSLVTSGRGNEQFF
J: TRBJ2-1; D: TRBD2; size: many; V: TRBV5-1; DNA: TGCGCCAGCAGCCCTGCTAGCGGGTCTAACAATGAGCAGTTCTTC; CDR3: CASSPASGSNNEQFF